The subject of this entry is one T cell receptor (beta chain). Its antigen is not identified. This CDR3 spans 16 amino acids. Germline V lookup: CDR1 SQVTM, CDR2 ANQGSEA. Synthesis of TCR beta cDNA relied on 5'RACE template switching carrying UMIs. One entry per CDR3 protein, without DNA, is what TCRdb gives after re-calling the 5' RACE reads. The sample has about 540,000 distinct CDR3 sequences; the top ten hold 3% to 4.5%. The sample is drawn from a study of T cells expressing NK-cell markers. On the study more broadly: CD3+CD56+NKG2C+, CD3+CD56+NKG2C- and CD3+CD56-NKG2C+ T cells, once sorted, supplied the TCR beta repertoires. General study findings and limits: The contribution of dominant NKG2C+ clonotypes to CD8+ T cells in six or seven donors was 1.0-7.0%.

V is TRBV29-1 and J is TRBJ1-2. Sequencing was performed on blood T cells: a sorted CD56 or NKG2C T cell subset, CD4+ or CD8+ T cells, or bulk PBMC T cells (not recorded which). This receptor was taken from a man between 18 and 35 years old in good health. Here the CDR3 reads CSVDWDQTSDGHGYTF.